This entry lists 14 T cell receptor beta chains sequenced from one sample in a study of CD8 T cells in Susac syndrome. After extraction with the RNeasy kit, about 0.45 to 1 ug of the RNA was reverse transcribed using random hexamers. TCRdb reprocessed the immunoSEQ multiplex PCR reads with MiXCR, giving one entry per CDR3 protein. This table has about 190,000 distinct CDR3 sequences, just under 95% appearing once. The sample consisted of CD8+ T cells from PBMCs. The receptors come from a human donor with Susac syndrome.

This chain connects TRBV10-3 to TRBJ2-1, with TRBD2 matching 11 bases. Trimming took 4 bases from V and 4 from J; bases not matched to a gene: 12. The CDR3 is made up of 18 amino acids. Germline lookup yields CDR1 ENHRY and CDR2 SYGVKD. The CDR3 region is CAISVPTSGNPGYNEQFF. DNA for the CDR3: TGTGCCATCAGTGTACCGACTAGCGGGAACCCGGGGTACAATGAGCAGTTCTTC.

The chain recombines TRBV28 with TRBJ1-1; D is unresolved. Germline V gene lookup returns CDR1 MDHEN and CDR2 SYDVKM. V shed 2 bases and J shed 5 bases, with 12 bases lying between them. The CDR3 consists of 14 residues. CDR3 coding DNA: TGTGCCAGCAGTTTAGAGGGCGAAGGGACTGAAGCTTTCTTT. Translated, it gives CASSLEGEGTEAFF.

The rearrangement uses TRBV20-1 and TRBJ2-4; TRBD2 is a possible D gene (6 bases). This CDR3 region has 12 residues. Germline V gene data show CDR1 as DFQATT and CDR2 as SNEGSKA (reference sequence). Trimming removed 5 bases from V and 7 bases from J, with 12 bases in between. The CDR3 protein is CSASLGGNIQYF. CDR3 nucleotide sequence: TGCAGTGCTTCCCTCGGAGGGAACATTCAGTACTTC.

The V and J genes are TRBV5-6 and TRBJ2-6; 7 bases agree with TRBD1. The V gene end was trimmed by 4 bases and the J gene end by 0 bases; junction bases not matched to a gene: 10. From germline, CDR1 is SGHDT and CDR2 YYEEEE. The CDR3 extends over 18 amino acids. CDR3 region: CASSGTGAPYSGANVLTF. The CDR3, as DNA: TGTGCCAGCAGCGGTACAGGGGCCCCCTACTCTGGGGCCAACGTCCTGACTTTC.

The chain couples TRBV19 to TRBJ2-4; TRBD2 matches at 8 bases. Germline lookup yields CDR1 LNHDA and CDR2 SQIVND (reference sequence). The junction had 2 bases not matched to a gene; V was cut back by 4 bases and J by 0 bases. CDR3 length: 15 residues. In DNA, the CDR3 is TGTGCCAGTAGTAAAGCGGGAGAAGCCAAAAACATTCAGTACTTC. It yields the protein CASSKAGEAKNIQYF.

The CDR3 spells CASSIQGNEQFF. The CDR3 nucleotides read TGTGCCAGCAGCATACAGGGGAATGAGCAGTTCTTC. This chain uses TRBV7-3 with TRBJ2-1, with 7 bases matching TRBD1. There are 12 residues in the CDR3. Germline trimming cut 5 bases from V and 7 bases from J; bases unmatched to any gene: 2. CDR1 and CDR2 from the germline V gene are SGHTA and FQGTGA.

The chain employs TRBV9 and TRBJ1-1; TRBD1 is a possible D gene (5 bases). Trimming cost V 3 bases and J 2 bases, with 17 bases left between them. This CDR3 comprises 16 residues. Germline lookup yields CDR1 SGDLS and CDR2 YYNGEE. The CDR3: CASSGGHSNVNTEAFF. For the CDR3, the DNA is TGTGCCAGCAGCGGAGGACATTCGAACGTTAACACTGAAGCTTTCTTT.

This chain uses TRBV15 with TRBJ2-1, with TRBD2 matching over 11 bases. This CDR3 has 16 residues. Germline CDR1 is LNHNV and CDR2 is YYDKDF (reference sequence). V shed 2 bases and J 7 bases; nucleotides not matched to a gene: 7. The CDR3 DNA is TGTGCCACCAGCAGAATCACTAGCGGGAGATCGAATGAGCAGTTCTTC. Its protein product is CATSRITSGRSNEQFF.

The chain has TRBV4-1 and TRBJ2-1, with no clear D. The CDR3 runs to 12 residues. The germline V gene encodes CDR1 MGHRA and CDR2 YSYEKL. Trimming cost V 0 bases and J 10 bases, with 7 bases left between them. CDR3 region: CASSQDHGEQFF. CDR3 sequence (DNA): TGCGCCAGCAGCCAAGACCATGGCGAGCAGTTCTTC.

This chain links TRBV6-5 with TRBJ1-2; D may be TRBD1 (5 bases). V dropped 6 bases and J dropped 6 bases, with 11 bases sitting between them. Germline lookup yields CDR1 MNHEY and CDR2 SVGAGI. The CDR3 has 12 residues. The CDR3 sequence: CASRQGVHGYTF. In DNA, the CDR3 is TGTGCCAGCAGGCAGGGCGTACATGGCTACACCTTC.

This chain joins TRBV20-1 and TRBJ2-7; D ambiguous. The length of the CDR3 is 16 residues. Germline CDR1 is DFQATT and CDR2 is SNEGSKA (reference sequence). Between the trimmed V and J ends, which lost 3 bases and 2 bases, there was a span of 20 bases. The CDR3 protein is CSARSPFGGPAYEQYF. DNA for the CDR3: TGCAGTGCTAGGTCCCCTTTTGGCGGACCGGCCTACGAGCAGTACTTC.

The chain recombines TRBV30 with TRBJ2-2, with unresolved D. The CDR3 is 13 residues long. Deletions cut 2 bases from V and 4 bases from J, with 8 bases between. Germline values: CDR1 GTSNPN, CDR2 SVGIG (reference sequence). The CDR3 bases are TGTGCCTGGAGTTTCAGTCCCACCGGGGAGCTGTTTTTT. This codes for CAWSFSPTGELFF.

The genes are TRBV20-1 and TRBJ2-4; maybe TRBD2 (6 bases). Trimming removed 4 bases from V and 3 bases from J, with 16 bases in between. The CDR3 spans 15 residues. CDR1 is DFQATT and CDR2 is SNEGSKA in the germline V gene (reference sequence). CDR3 sequence (DNA): TGCAGTGCTACTAGACTAGGGGAGGACAAAAACATTCAGTACTTC. Protein sequence: CSATRLGEDKNIQYF.

This rearrangement joins TRBV29-1 to TRBJ1-3; D gene unclear. The V gene lost 3 bases and the J gene lost 2 bases, with 11 bases spanning the gap. Germline V lookup: CDR1 SQVTM, CDR2 ANQGSEA. This CDR3 comprises 14 residues. The CDR3 nucleotides are TGCAGCGTTGAGAGCCCGGAGGCTGGAAACACCATATATTTT. Translated: CSVESPEAGNTIYF.